Listed below are T cell receptor beta chains from one sample, sequenced in a study of monozygotic twins with inflammatory bowel disease. TCRdb reprocessed the 5' RACE reads, with one entry per CDR3 protein and no DNA. This repertoire includes 300,000 to 400,000 distinct CDR3 sequences. What was sequenced was blood. All receptors derive from a human donor with ulcerative colitis or Crohn's disease, or a healthy co-twin of an affected twin (not recorded which). The CDR3 runs from the conserved cysteine through the conserved F or W. The order of the fields is V gene, J gene, CDR3 protein.

TRBV11-2	TRBJ2-1	CASSPAGVLNEQFF
TRBV28	TRBJ2-7	CASSLPAYEQYF
TRBV5-1	TRBJ2-2	CASSLVFTGELFF
TRBV12-3/TRBV12-4	TRBJ2-2	CASSLAGGDTGELFF
TRBV6-1	TRBJ2-3	CASTPGQGIVDTQYF
TRBV5-1	TRBJ2-1	CASRRAGDGEQFF
TRBV5-1	TRBJ1-1	CASSLGEGMNTEAFF
TRBV5-1	TRBJ2-2	CASSPGGSGTGELFF
TRBV12-3/TRBV12-4	TRBJ2-4	CASSKLETKNIQYF
TRBV4-3	TRBJ1-1	CASSQDPAGRAEAFF
TRBV28	TRBJ2-7	CASSDNLRVHEQYF
TRBV4-3	TRBJ2-1	CASSQDKGKTKFF
TRBV12-3/TRBV12-4	TRBJ1-4	CASSWDRGNEKLFF
TRBV20-1	TRBJ1-3	CSARSQGSVDTIYF
TRBV29-1	TRBJ2-3	CSLERGDTQYF
TRBV20-1	TRBJ1-5	CSARWGTGSQPQHF
TRBV12-3/TRBV12-4	TRBJ1-2	CASRPTGGNGYTF
TRBV20-1	TRBJ2-5	CSAFLKETQYF
TRBV6-5	TRBJ2-5	CASSYSNTGGQETQYF
TRBV28	TRBJ2-7	CASSSGDWRERNEQYF
TRBV7-7	TRBJ1-1	CASSLASGVNTEAFF
TRBV6-5	TRBJ2-5	CASSYLPSGQETQYF
TRBV29-1	TRBJ2-1	CSVGAGALYNEQFF
TRBV7-2	TRBJ2-6	CASSSGSGDSGANVLTF
TRBV7-3	TRBJ1-5	CASSPRTGETRNSNQPQHF